The source of this T cell receptor (beta chain) is a study of cytomegalovirus exposure and HLA in healthy donors. This PCR relied on a set of 60 Vbeta primers and 13 Jbeta primers. Libraries were prepared by immunoSEQ multiplex PCR; TCRdb keeps only in-frame clonotypes and omits some of them. The sample shows 200,000 to 250,000 clones, around 85% of them seen only once. Findings of the study overall: Previous analysis showed most TCR beta V segments were productive about 90% or about 30% of the time. Later analysis reportedly placed an Asian-associated ancestry cluster below the roughly 600-donor mean in N-insertions.

CDR1 SGHAT and CDR2 FQNNGV come from the germline V gene. V shed 4 bases and J shed 0 bases, with 13 bases lying between them. CDR3 length: 15 amino acids. This clone was seen a few times. Its antigen is undetermined. V gene TRBV11-2 combines with J gene TRBJ2-7; D remains unclear. The clonotype comes from a man aged 45 to 65 in good health and CMV-seronegative. Sequencing was performed on PBMCs. The CDR3 DNA is TGTGCCAGCAGCTCGACACCAATGAGCTCCTACGAGCAGTACTTC. Translation gives CASSSTPMSSYEQYF.